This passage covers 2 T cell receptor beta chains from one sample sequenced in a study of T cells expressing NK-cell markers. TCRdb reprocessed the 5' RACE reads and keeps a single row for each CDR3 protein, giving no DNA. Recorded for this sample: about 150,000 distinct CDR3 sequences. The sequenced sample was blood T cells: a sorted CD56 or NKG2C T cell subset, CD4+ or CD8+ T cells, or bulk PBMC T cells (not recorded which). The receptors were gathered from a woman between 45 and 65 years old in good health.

CDR3 region: CASSSGQGDEAFF. This chain connects TRBV12-3 or TRBV12-4 to TRBJ1-1; there is no DNA to check the TCRdb D call of TRBD1. The CDR3 has 13 residues.

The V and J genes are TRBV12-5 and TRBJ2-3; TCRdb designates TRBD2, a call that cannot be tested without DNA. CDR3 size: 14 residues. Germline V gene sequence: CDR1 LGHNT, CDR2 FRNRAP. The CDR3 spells CASGWSLDVDTQYF.